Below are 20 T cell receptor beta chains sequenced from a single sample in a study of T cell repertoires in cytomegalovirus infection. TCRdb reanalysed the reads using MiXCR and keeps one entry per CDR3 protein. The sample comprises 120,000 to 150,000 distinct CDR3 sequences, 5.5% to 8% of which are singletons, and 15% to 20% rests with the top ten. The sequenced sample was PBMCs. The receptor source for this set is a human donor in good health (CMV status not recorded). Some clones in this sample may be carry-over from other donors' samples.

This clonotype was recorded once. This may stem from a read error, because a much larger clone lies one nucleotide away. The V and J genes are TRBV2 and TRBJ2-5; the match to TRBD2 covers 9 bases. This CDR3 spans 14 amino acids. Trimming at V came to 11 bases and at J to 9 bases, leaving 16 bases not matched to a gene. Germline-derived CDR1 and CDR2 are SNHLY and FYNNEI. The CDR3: CAGAGGLLGESQYF. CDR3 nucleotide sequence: TGTGCCGGCGCGGGGGGGTTGTTAGGGGAGTCCCAGTACTTC.

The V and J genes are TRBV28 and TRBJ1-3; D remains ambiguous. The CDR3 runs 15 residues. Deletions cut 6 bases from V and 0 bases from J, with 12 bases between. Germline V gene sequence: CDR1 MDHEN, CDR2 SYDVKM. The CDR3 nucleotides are TGTGCCAGCAGCCTCACGACGGTCTCTGGAAACACCATATATTTT. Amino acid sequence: CASSLTTVSGNTIYF. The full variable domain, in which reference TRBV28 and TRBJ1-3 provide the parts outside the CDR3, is DVKVTQSSRYLVKRTGEKVFLECVQDMDHENMFWYRQDPGLGLRLIYFSYDVKMKEKGDIPEGYSVSREKKERFSLILESASTNQTSMYLCASSLTTVSGNTIYFGEGSWLTVV.

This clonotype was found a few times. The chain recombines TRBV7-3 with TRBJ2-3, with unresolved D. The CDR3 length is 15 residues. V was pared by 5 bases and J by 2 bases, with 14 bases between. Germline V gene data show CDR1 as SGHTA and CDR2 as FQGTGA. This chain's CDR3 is CASSPRGSYTDTQYF. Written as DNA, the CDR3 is TGTGCCAGCAGCCCCCGCGGCTCGTACACAGATACGCAGTATTTT.

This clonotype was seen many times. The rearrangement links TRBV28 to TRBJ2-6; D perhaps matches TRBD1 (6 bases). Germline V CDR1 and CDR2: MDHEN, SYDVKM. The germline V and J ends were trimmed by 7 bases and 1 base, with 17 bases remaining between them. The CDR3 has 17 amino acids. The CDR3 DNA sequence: TGTGCCAGCAAAGGGGGTTTCCCGATATCTGGGGCCAACGTCCTGACTTTC. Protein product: CASKGGFPISGANVLTF.

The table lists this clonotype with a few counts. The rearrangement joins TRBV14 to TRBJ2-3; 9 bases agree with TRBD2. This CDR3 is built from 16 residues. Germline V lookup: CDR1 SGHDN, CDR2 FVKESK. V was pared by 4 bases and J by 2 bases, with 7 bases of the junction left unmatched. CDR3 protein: CASSRDSGLATDTQYF. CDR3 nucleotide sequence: TGTGCCAGCAGCCGAGACTCGGGACTAGCCACAGATACGCAGTATTTT.

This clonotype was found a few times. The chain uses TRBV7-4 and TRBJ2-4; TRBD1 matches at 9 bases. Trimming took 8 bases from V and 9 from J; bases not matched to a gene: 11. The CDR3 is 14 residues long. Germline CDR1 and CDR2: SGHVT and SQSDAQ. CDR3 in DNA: TGTGCCAGCGGAGCGGACAGGGGTCTGGGCATTCAGTACTTC. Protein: CASGADRGLGIQYF.

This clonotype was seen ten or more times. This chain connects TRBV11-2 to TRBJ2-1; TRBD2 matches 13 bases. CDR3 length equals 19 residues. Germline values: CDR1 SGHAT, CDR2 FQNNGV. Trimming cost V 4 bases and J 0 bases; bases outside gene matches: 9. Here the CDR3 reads CASSSPLGLAGVSYNEQFF. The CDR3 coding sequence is TGTGCCAGCAGCTCTCCCCTCGGACTAGCGGGGGTCTCCTACAATGAGCAGTTCTTC.

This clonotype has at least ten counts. The CDR3 region has the DNA TGTGCCACATTCCTCCAGGGCCAGGGGGCGGGCTATGGCTACACCTTC. This codes for CATFLQGQGAGYGYTF. J is TRBJ1-2 and V is TRBV7-8; 8 bases map to TRBD1. V lost 10 bases to trimming and J lost 4 bases; unmatched junction nucleotides: 17. The CDR3 runs 16 residues. In germline, CDR1 is SGHVS, CDR2 FQNEAQ.

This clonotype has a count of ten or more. The CDR3, as DNA: TGTGCCAGCAGTTACTCGACGGGCAGAAACTATGGCTACACCTTC. Translating gives CASSYSTGRNYGYTF. The rearrangement links TRBV6-5 to TRBJ1-2; unclear D gene. Germline V gives CDR1 MNHEY, CDR2 SVGAGI. V was trimmed by 0 bases and J by 2 bases, leaving 10 bases between them. The CDR3 has 15 amino acids.

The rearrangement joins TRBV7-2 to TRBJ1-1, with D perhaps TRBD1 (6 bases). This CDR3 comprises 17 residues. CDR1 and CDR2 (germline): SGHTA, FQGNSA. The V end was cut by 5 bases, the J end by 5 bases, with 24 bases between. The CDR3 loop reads CASSHVTGPDPKTEAFF. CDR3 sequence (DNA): TGTGCCAGCAGCCACGTTACAGGGCCGGACCCGAAAACTGAAGCTTTCTTT.

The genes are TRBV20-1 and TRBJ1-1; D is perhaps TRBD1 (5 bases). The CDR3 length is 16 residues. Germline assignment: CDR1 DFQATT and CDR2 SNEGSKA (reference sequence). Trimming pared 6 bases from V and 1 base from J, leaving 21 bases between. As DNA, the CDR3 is TGCAGTGCGGACCCGGGACCCTCCCTTGGGAACACTGAAGCTTTCTTT. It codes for CSADPGPSLGNTEAFF.

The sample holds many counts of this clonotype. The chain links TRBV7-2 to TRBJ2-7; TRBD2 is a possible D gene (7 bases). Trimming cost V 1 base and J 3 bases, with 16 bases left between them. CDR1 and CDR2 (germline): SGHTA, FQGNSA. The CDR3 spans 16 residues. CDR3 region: CASSLEGGSLGYEQYF. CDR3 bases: TGTGCCAGCAGCTTAGAGGGGGGGTCGCTAGGCTACGAGCAGTACTTC.

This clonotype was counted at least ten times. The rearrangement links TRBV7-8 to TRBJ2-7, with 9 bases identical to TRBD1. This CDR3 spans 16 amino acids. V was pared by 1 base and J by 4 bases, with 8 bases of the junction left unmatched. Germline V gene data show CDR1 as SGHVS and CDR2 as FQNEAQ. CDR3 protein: CASSLGGQGFGYEQYF. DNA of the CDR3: TGTGCCAGCAGCTTAGGAGGACAGGGGTTTGGATACGAGCAGTACTTC.

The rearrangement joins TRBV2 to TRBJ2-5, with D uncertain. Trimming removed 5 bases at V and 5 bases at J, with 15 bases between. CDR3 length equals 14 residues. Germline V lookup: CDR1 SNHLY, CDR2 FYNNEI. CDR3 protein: CASSNGIMGETQYF. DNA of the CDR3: TGTGCCAGCAGTAACGGTATCATGGGGGAGACCCAGTACTTC.

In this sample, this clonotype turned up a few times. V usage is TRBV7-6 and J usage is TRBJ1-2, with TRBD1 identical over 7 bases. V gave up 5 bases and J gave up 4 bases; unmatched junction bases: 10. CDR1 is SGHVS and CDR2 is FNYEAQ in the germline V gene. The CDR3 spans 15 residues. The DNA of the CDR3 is TGTGCCAGCAGCCCCGGACAGGCAGCTTTCTATGGCTACACCTTC. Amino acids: CASSPGQAAFYGYTF.

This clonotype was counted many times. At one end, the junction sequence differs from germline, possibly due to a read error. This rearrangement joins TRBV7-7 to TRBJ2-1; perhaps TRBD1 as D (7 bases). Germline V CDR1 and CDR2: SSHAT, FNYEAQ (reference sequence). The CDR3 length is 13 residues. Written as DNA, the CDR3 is TGTGCTAGCAGCCAGGGGGGCTACAATGAGCAGTTCTTC. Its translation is CASSQGGYNEQFF.

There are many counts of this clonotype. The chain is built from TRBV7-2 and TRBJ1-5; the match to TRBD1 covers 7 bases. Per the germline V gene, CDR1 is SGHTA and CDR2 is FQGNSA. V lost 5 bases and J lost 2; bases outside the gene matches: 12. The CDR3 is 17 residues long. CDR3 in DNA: TGTGCCAGCAGCGCCCAATCAACAGGGGCGGGCAATCAGCCCCAGCATTTT. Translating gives CASSAQSTGAGNQPQHF. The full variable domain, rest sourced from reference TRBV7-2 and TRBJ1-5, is GAGVSQSPSNKVTEKGKDVELRCDPISGHTALYWYRQSLGQGLEFLIYFQGNSAPDKSGLPSDRFSAERTGGSVSTLTIQRTQQEDSAVYLCASSAQSTGAGNQPQHFGDGTRLSIL.

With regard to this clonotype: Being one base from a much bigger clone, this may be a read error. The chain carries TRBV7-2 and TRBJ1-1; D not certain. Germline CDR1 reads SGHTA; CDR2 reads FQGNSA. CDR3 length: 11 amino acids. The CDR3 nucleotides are TGTGCCAACAGCCCGCTCACTGAAGCTTTCTTT. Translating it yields CANSPLTEAFF. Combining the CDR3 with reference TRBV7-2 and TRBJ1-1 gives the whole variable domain GAGVSQSPSNKVTEKGKDVELRCDPISGHTALYWYRQSLGQGLEFLIYFQGNSAPDKSGLPSDRFSAERTGGSVSTLTIQRTQQEDSAVYLCANSPLTEAFFGQGTRLTVV.

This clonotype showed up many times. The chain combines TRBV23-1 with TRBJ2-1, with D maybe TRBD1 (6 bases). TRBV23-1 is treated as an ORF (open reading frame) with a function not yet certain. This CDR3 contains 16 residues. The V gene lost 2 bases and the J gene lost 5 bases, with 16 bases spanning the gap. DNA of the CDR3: TGCGCCAGCAGTCAACCTTTAGGCAGGGGTCACAATGAGCAGTTCTTC. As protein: CASSQPLGRGHNEQFF.

The CDR3 protein is CSAGGADLGNQPQHF. CDR3 sequence (DNA): TGCAGTGCGGGGGGGGCAGATCTGGGCAATCAGCCCCAGCATTTT. The chain has TRBV20-1 and TRBJ1-5; possibly TRBD1 for D (6 bases). Germline CDR1 reads DFQATT; CDR2 reads SNEGSKA (reference sequence). Trimming removed 6 bases from V and 2 bases from J, with 17 bases in between. The CDR3 has 15 residues.